These T cell receptor beta chains were read from a single sample in a study of control samples from healthy donors and cancer patients. The table came from immunoSEQ multiplex PCR; TCRdb's copy has only in-frame clones and leaves some out. The profile covers under 110,000 clones, with more than 85% appearing a single time and less than 8.5% taken by the ten largest. Sequenced sample: blood. These receptors were collected from a man in his thirties or forties in good health. Both conserved end residues are part of each CDR3. A D gene is named only where the DNA matches it firmly. Size is omitted from some rows. Given values are once, few, many or a class for expanded clones.

>13|TRBV4-3|TRBJ2-5|once|-
TGCGCCAGCAGCCAAGGTTGGGGAGAGACCCAGTACTTC
CASSQGWGETQYF
>11|TRBV5-1|TRBJ2-5|-|-
TGCGCCAGCTCAGCGGGAGAGACCCAGTACTTC
CASSAGETQYF
>13|TRBV4-2|TRBJ2-1|-|-
TGTGCCAGCAGCCAACGCTTAGGGGCTGAGCAGTTCTTC
CASSQRLGAEQFF
>14|TRBV30|TRBJ1-2|-|-
TGTGCCTGGAGGGGGGGAGGCACTAACTATGGCTACACCTTC
CAWRGGGTNYGYTF
>17|TRBV2|TRBJ1-5|-|TRBD1
TGTGCCAGCAGTACCGGGGCGGGACAGCATACATATCAGCCCCAGCATTTT
CASSTGAGQHTYQPQHF
>15|TRBV12-5|TRBJ1-6|-|-
TGTGCTAGTGGATCGGGCGGGGTCTATAATTCACCCCTCCACTTT
CASGSGGVYNSPLHF
>16|TRBV9|TRBJ2-2|-|-
TGTGCCAGCAGCGTAGACAGGGAAGCGAACACCGGGGAGCTGTTTTTT
CASSVDREANTGELFF
>17|TRBV5-1|TRBJ1-3|-|-
TGCGCCAGCAGCTTGGCCCCAGGGATGAATAATGGAAACACCATATATTTT
CASSLAPGMNNGNTIYF
>14|TRBV6-5|TRBJ1-1|-|-
TGTGCCAGCAGTCCCCGCCGGCAGAACACTGAAGCTTTCTTT
CASSPRRQNTEAFF
>21|TRBV12-1|TRBJ1-5|-|-
TGTGCCAGCAGCTTTGCGCGGGACAATGGCATTAGGTATTATAGCAATCAGCCCCAGCATTTT
CASSFARDNGIRYYSNQPQHF
>12|TRBV11-2|TRBJ2-2|once|-
TGTGCCAGCAGCTTAGATCGGGGGGAGCTGTTTTTT
CASSLDRGELFF
>13|TRBV12-3/TRBV12-4|TRBJ1-1|-|-
TGTGCCAGCGCCTCAACCAAGGGCACTGAAGCTTTCTTT
CASASTKGTEAFF
>15|TRBV27|TRBJ2-1|-|-
TGTGCCAGCCGACAAGTGGCGGAGAGAAGTTCCGAGGGGTTCTTC
CASRQVAERSSEGFF
>13|TRBV7-3|TRBJ2-2|-|-
TGTGCCAGCTACGACAGAAACACCGGGGAGCTGTTTTTT
CASYDRNTGELFF
>16|TRBV5-1|TRBJ2-1|-|TRBD1
TGCGCCAGCAGCCCAGGGGGACGGAGCTCCTACAATGAGCAGTTCTTC
CASSPGGRSSYNEQFF
>13|TRBV10-1|TRBJ1-1|-|-
TGCGCCAGCAGTGGGGGCCGGGGCACTGAAGCTTTCTTT
CASSGGRGTEAFF
>14|TRBV6-5|TRBJ1-6|-|TRBD1
TGTGCCGGCACCGGGGACAGGGAAACTTCACCCCTCCACTTT
CAGTGDRETSPLHF
>11|TRBV28|TRBJ2-1|-|-
TGTGCCAGCAGCTCGGAGAGTGAGCAGTTCTTC
CASSSESEQFF
>16|TRBV28|TRBJ1-6|-|TRBD1
TGTGCCAGCACACCTTCGGACAGGGGCAATAATTCACCCCTCCACTTT
CASTPSDRGNNSPLHF
>13|TRBV9|TRBJ1-2|once|-
TGTGCCAGCAGCGTCGGGAGGGGCTATGGCTACACCTTC
CASSVGRGYGYTF
>15|TRBV7-2|TRBJ1-1|once|-
TGTGCCAGCAGCTTAGGTGCAGGGTTGAACACTGAAGCTTTCTTT
CASSLGAGLNTEAFF
>16|TRBV7-2|TRBJ1-5|-|-
TGTGCCAGCAGCTTATTTGGGAGTCATAGCAATCAGCCCCAGCATTTT
CASSLFGSHSNQPQHF
>14|TRBV7-8|TRBJ1-1|-|-
TGTGCCAGCAGCCAGGACAGACCTCTTGGTGAAGCTTTCTTT
CASSQDRPLGEAFF
>16|TRBV4-1|TRBJ1-3|-|-
TGCGCCAGCAGCGGGGCCCTCACTTACTCTGGAAACACCATATATTTT
CASSGALTYSGNTIYF
>15|TRBV4-3|TRBJ2-1|-|-
TGCGCCAGCAGCCAAGATTGGAGCTCCTACAATGAGCAGTTCTTC
CASSQDWSSYNEQFF
>14|TRBV14|TRBJ1-1|once|TRBD1
TGTGCCAGCAGCCAAGTAAACAGGGGGCTAAGTGCTTTCTTT
CASSQVNRGLSAFF
>12|TRBV12-3/TRBV12-4|TRBJ1-2|once|TRBD1
TGTGCCAGCAGCACAGGGGGGAAAGGCTACACCTTC
CASSTGGKGYTF
>12|TRBV7-9|TRBJ2-1|-|-
TGTGCCAGCAGCCCGCACAGTGCCCAGCAGTTCTTC
CASSPHSAQQFF
>15|TRBV5-5|TRBJ1-4|few|-
TGTGCCAGCAGCTTACAACCGGCAACTAATGAAAAACTGTTTTTT
CASSLQPATNEKLFF
>16|TRBV5-1|TRBJ2-7|-|-
TGCGCCAGCAGCTTGGTAAGGGGAGGTTCCTCCTACGAGCAGTACTTC
CASSLVRGGSSYEQYF
>13|TRBV9|TRBJ2-1|-|-
TGTGCCAGCAGCGTAGCTTTTCGGAGTGAGCAGTTCTTC
CASSVAFRSEQFF
>17|TRBV30|TRBJ2-1|few|-
TGTGCCTGGAGTAGGGGTAGCGGCACTGGCTCCTACAATGAGCAGTTCTTC
CAWSRGSGTGSYNEQFF
>17|TRBV27|TRBJ1-6|few|-
TGTGCCAGCAGTTTCGAAACACTCAACTCCTATAATTCACCCCTCCACTTT
CASSFETLNSYNSPLHF
>13|TRBV19|TRBJ1-2|-|-
TGTGCCAGTAGTATAGACAGAAACTATGGCTACACCTTC
CASSIDRNYGYTF
>12|TRBV20-1|TRBJ1-1|-|-
TGCAGTGCTAGTCCTATGAACACTGAAGCTTTCTTT
CSASPMNTEAFF
>13|TRBV29-1|TRBJ2-4|-|TRBD1
TGCAGCGTTAAACAGGGGACCAAAAACATTCAGTACTTC
CSVKQGTKNIQYF
>14|TRBV24-1|TRBJ2-1|-|TRBD1
TGTGCCACCAGTTTTGGGACAGCGATCGATGAGCAGTTCTTC
CATSFGTAIDEQFF
>16|TRBV19|TRBJ1-5|-|TRBD1
TGTGCCAGTAGCCGAACCGGGACAGGGGCCCATCAGCCCCAGCATTTT
CASSRTGTGAHQPQHF
>15|TRBV2|TRBJ2-2|-|-
TGTGCCAGCAGTGGTGTAGGGCGGAACACCGGGGAGCTGTTTTTT
CASSGVGRNTGELFF
>15|TRBV30|TRBJ2-3|once|TRBD1
TGTGCCTGGAGTGGGGACAGGGGGAGCACAGATACGCAGTATTTT
CAWSGDRGSTDTQYF
>14|TRBV5-1|TRBJ2-5|-|TRBD2
TGCGCCAGCAGCTTGGTGGGGGGGCAAGAGACCCAGTACTTC
CASSLVGGQETQYF
>14|TRBV19|TRBJ2-3|-|-
TGTGCCAGTAGTATAGATACGGTTTCGGATACGCAGTATTTT
CASSIDTVSDTQYF